These 19 T cell receptor beta chains came from one sample sequenced in a study of identical twins. TCRdb re-called the 5' RACE reads through MiXCR, storing one row per CDR3 protein. Of approximately 620,000 distinct CDR3 sequences listed, roughly 8% are singletons. These data were also filed under a second study, of yellow fever vaccine responses in identical twins.

Sequencing input: PBMCs. The receptor source for this set is a woman younger than 30 in good health.

The V gene is TRBV7-9, the J gene TRBJ2-7; TRBD2 might be the D (6 bases). Germline CDR1 is SEHNR and CDR2 is FQNEAQ (reference sequence). The CDR3 consists of 15 residues. V was clipped by 5 bases and J by 2 bases, with 16 bases between them. This CDR3 is CASSRMRDQTYEQYF. The DNA for the CDR3 is TGTGCCAGCAGCCGCATGCGGGACCAAACCTACGAGCAGTACTTC.

The sample holds many counts of this clonotype. The chain has TRBV3-1 and TRBJ2-1, with D possibly being TRBD1 (5 bases). The germline CDR1 and CDR2 sequences are LGHDT and YNNKEL (reference sequence). Trimming removed 3 bases from V and 0 bases from J, with 9 bases in between. The CDR3 runs 15 residues. The DNA of the CDR3 is TGTGCCAGCAGCCAGGACATGAGCTCCTACAATGAGCAGTTCTTC. It specifies CASSQDMSSYNEQFF.

The chain has TRBV14 and TRBJ2-3, with D unresolved. CDR1 SGHDN and CDR2 FVKESK come from the germline V gene. The length of the CDR3 is 13 residues. Deletions cut 10 bases from V and 3 bases from J, with 14 bases between. CDR3 nucleotide sequence: TGTGCCACTGGGCCGTTAGGAACAGATACGCAGTATTTT. It yields the protein CATGPLGTDTQYF.

In this sample, this clonotype turned up a few times. This sequence joins TRBV28 and TRBJ2-1; no clear D gene. CDR1 and CDR2 (germline): MDHEN, SYDVKM. CDR3 length: 15 amino acids. V dropped 4 bases and J dropped 3 bases, with 13 bases sitting between them. The CDR3 protein is CASSYTPANYNEQFF. Written as DNA, the CDR3 is TGTGCCAGCAGTTATACCCCCGCTAACTACAATGAGCAGTTCTTC.

This clonotype was counted only a few times. The V gene is TRBV7-9, the J gene TRBJ2-2; 8 bases are shared with TRBD1. In germline, CDR1 is SEHNR, CDR2 FQNEAQ (reference sequence). The V segment lost 4 bases and the J segment 4 bases; nucleotides outside the gene matches: 5. The CDR3 has 15 amino acids. The CDR3: CASSSGQGGTGELFF. The CDR3 DNA sequence: TGTGCCAGCAGCTCCGGACAGGGCGGCACCGGGGAGCTGTTTTTT.

This clonotype was seen a few times. The chain carries TRBV6-1 and TRBJ2-1; TRBD1 matches at 7 bases. V lost 5 bases and J lost 5; bases outside the gene matches: 12. The CDR3 extends over 16 amino acids. CDR1 MNHNS and CDR2 SASEGT come from the germline V gene. DNA of the CDR3: TGTGCCAGCAGTCCCAACAGGGGAAGTGTGGACAATGAGCAGTTCTTC. It codes for CASSPNRGSVDNEQFF.

This clonotype appeared many times. This chain uses TRBV28 with TRBJ2-2; D is ambiguous. The germline CDR1 and CDR2 sequences are MDHEN and SYDVKM. Trimming cost V 2 bases and J 5 bases, with 3 bases left between them. This CDR3 is built from 12 residues. The CDR3 reads CASSLITGELFF. CDR3 coding DNA: TGTGCCAGCAGTTTAATAACCGGGGAGCTGTTTTTT.

This clonotype was counted a few times. The chain links TRBV7-2 to TRBJ2-2; TRBD1 matches 9 bases. With V trimmed by 7 bases and J by 3 bases, 3 bases remained unmatched. The germline gives CDR1 SGHTA, CDR2 FQGNSA. This CDR3 comprises 14 residues. CDR3 sequence: CASKTGGHTGELFF. The CDR3 coding sequence is TGTGCCAGCAAGACAGGGGGTCACACCGGGGAGCTGTTTTTT.

The V gene is TRBV12-5, the J gene TRBJ2-5; D might be TRBD1 (6 bases). The CDR3 totals 16 residues. Between the trimmed V and J ends, which lost 5 bases and 5 bases, there was a span of 21 bases. CDR1 is LGHNT, CDR2 FRNRAP, per germline. The CDR3 nucleotides are TGTGCTAGTGGTCCATCGTCTCGACAGGTGACGGAGACCCAGTACTTC. It codes for CASGPSSRQVTETQYF.

This clonotype came up many times. The chain combines TRBV28 with TRBJ2-1; 7 bases line up with TRBD1. The CDR3 spans 13 residues. Trimming removed 6 bases from V and 5 bases from J; junction bases left unmatched: 4. The V gene's germline CDR1 is MDHEN and CDR2 SYDVKM. CDR3 region: CASSWDRNNEQFF. CDR3 coding DNA: TGTGCCAGCAGCTGGGACAGAAACAATGAGCAGTTCTTC.

This clonotype was detected only a few times. The genes are TRBV9 and TRBJ2-1; no definite D call. Germline values: CDR1 SGDLS, CDR2 YYNGEE. Trimming cost V 4 bases and J 0 bases, with 11 bases left between them. This CDR3 has 15 residues. CDR3: CASSSRLSSYNEQFF. DNA for the CDR3: TGTGCCAGCAGCTCCCGACTCAGCTCCTACAATGAGCAGTTCTTC.

V usage is TRBV20-1 and J usage is TRBJ2-1, with D unresolved. CDR3 length equals 10 residues. Germline CDR1 and CDR2: DFQATT and SNEGSKA (reference sequence). Trimming removed 6 bases at V and 4 bases at J, with 4 bases between. The CDR3 spells CSATYNEQFF. CDR3 in DNA: TGCAGTGCCACTTACAATGAGCAGTTCTTC.

This sequence joins TRBV7-2 and TRBJ2-1; D is unresolved. V was trimmed by 1 base and J by 6 bases, leaving 13 bases between them. This CDR3 comprises 15 residues. Germline V gene sequence: CDR1 SGHTA, CDR2 FQGNSA. The CDR3 DNA reads as TGTGCCAGCAGCTTAGAGACCTCGACGGCCAATGAGCAGTTCTTC. Translating gives CASSLETSTANEQFF. The variable domain in full, completed from reference TRBV7-2 and TRBJ2-1, reads GAGVSQSPSNKVTEKGKDVELRCDPISGHTALYWYRQSLGQGLEFLIYFQGNSAPDKSGLPSDRFSAERTGGSVSTLTIQRTQQEDSAVYLCASSLETSTANEQFFGPGTRLTVL.

The chain combines TRBV20-1 with TRBJ2-1; D tentatively fits TRBD1 or TRBD2 (5 bases each). Trimming left V 2 bases short and J 4 bases short, with 12 bases between. From germline, CDR1 is DFQATT and CDR2 SNEGSKA (reference sequence). The CDR3 runs 14 residues. Here the CDR3 reads CSARRQGDYNEQFF. The CDR3 DNA follows: TGCAGTGCTAGACGCCAGGGAGATTACAATGAGCAGTTCTTC.

J is TRBJ2-1 and V is TRBV29-1; 8 bases match TRBD2. The CDR3 contains 12 residues. J gave up 9 bases and V 3 bases, and 4 bases lay outside the gene matches. Per the germline V gene, CDR1 is SQVTM and CDR2 is ANQGSEA. Here the CDR3 DNA reads TGCAGCGTTGACCGGACTAGCATTGAGCAGTTCTTC. This codes for CSVDRTSIEQFF.

With regard to this clonotype: A much larger clone sits a single nucleotide away, making a read error possible. The chain has TRBV10-3 and TRBJ2-2; 8 nucleotides line up with TRBD1. The trim removed 5 bases at V and 4 bases at J, leaving 15 bases unmatched. The germline gives CDR1 ENHRY, CDR2 SYGVKD. This CDR3 contains 18 residues. CDR3 sequence: CAISLSRRGRGSTGELFF. Here the CDR3 DNA reads TGTGCCATCAGTTTGAGCCGCAGGGGGCGCGGTAGCACCGGGGAGCTGTTTTTT.

This clonotype has a count of ten or more. The chain recombines TRBV7-6 with TRBJ1-1; D unresolved. The germline V and J ends were trimmed by 8 bases and 3 bases, with 13 bases remaining between them. This CDR3 has 13 amino acids. The germline V gene encodes CDR1 SGHVS and CDR2 FNYEAQ. CDR3 nucleotide sequence: TGTGCCAGCGCGGGGATTGAGGACACTGAAGCTTTCTTT. Translated: CASAGIEDTEAFF.

This sequence joins TRBV14 and TRBJ1-1; D is uncertain. The V end was cut by 1 base, the J end by 5 bases, with 11 bases between. The CDR3 is made up of 14 amino acids. The germline gives CDR1 SGHDN, CDR2 FVKESK. This chain's CDR3 is CASSQAVRVTEAFF. The CDR3 region has the DNA TGTGCCAGCAGCCAAGCCGTACGGGTAACTGAAGCTTTCTTT. Together with reference TRBV14 and TRBJ1-1, the CDR3 gives the full variable domain: EAGVTQFPSHSVIEKGQTVTLRCDPISGHDNLYWYRRVMGKEIKFLLHFVKESKQDESGMPNNRFLAERTGGTYSTLKVQPAELEDSGVYFCASSQAVRVTEAFFGQGTRLTVV.

The rearrangement links TRBV20-1 to TRBJ2-2; 8 bases line up with TRBD1. The CDR3 runs 15 residues. V shed 3 bases, J shed 2 bases, and the junction held 5 bases outside the gene matches. Germline-derived CDR1 and CDR2 are DFQATT and SNEGSKA (reference sequence). The CDR3 here is CSASDGTGNTGELFF. As DNA, the CDR3 is TGCAGTGCTAGCGACGGGACAGGCAACACCGGGGAGCTGTTTTTT.